This T cell receptor (beta chain) comes out of a study of T cells in Graves' hyperthyroidism and ophthalmopathy. The TCR beta CDR3 regions underwent amplification using RNA transcripts as the source. When the TCR CDR3 underwent first-round RT-PCR, the HTBI primer set was used. TCRdb redid the calling of the multiplex PCR reads with MiXCR, one entry per CDR3 protein. The data hold more than 300,000 distinct CDR3 sequences, with about 15% observed a single time. Study outcomes and limitations: Ophthalmopathy was separated from stable hyperthyroidism by a 13 V-J model.

This clonotype was recorded at least ten times. Its matching antigen is unknown. V was pared by 3 bases and J by 5 bases, with 17 bases between. The length of the CDR3 is 15 residues. Germline CDR1 DFQATT, CDR2 SNEGSKA (reference sequence). The chain uses TRBV20-1 and TRBJ1-5; no clear D gene. This TCR was sampled from a woman aged 30 to 39 with Graves' ophthalmopathy. The sequencing sample was made of blood. The CDR3 protein is CSASFIQQSDQPQHF. For the CDR3, the DNA is TGCAGTGCTAGCTTCATTCAGCAAAGCGATCAGCCCCAGCATTTT.